This TCR beta chain was obtained from a study of CD8 T cells in ankylosing spondylitis (dated by TCRdb to the late 2010s). With regard to the full study: The study profiled T cell receptor beta repertoires in healthy donors and ankylosing spondylitis patients to find disease-linked TCR variants. In total, the full study cohort was made up of roughly 110 healthy donors and 25 or so ankylosing spondylitis patients. Peripheral blood was sampled, and synovial fluid was additionally collected from ankylosing spondylitis patients.

The study at large found these results: Some TCR beta motif variants had previously been reported in synovial fluid and blood of reactive arthritis patients, which suggested common disease-initiation mechanisms. A TCR beta motif of 8 or 9 highly homologous amino acid variants appeared characteristic of blood from ankylosing spondylitis patients. According to the report, matched synovial fluid samples from ankylosing spondylitis patients were significantly enriched for the disease-linked clones. The disease-linked clones showed a CD8+ phenotype and occurred at relatively low frequencies in peripheral blood.

For this chain, trimming is 6 bases at the V end and 5 bases at the J end, and the number of junction bases without a gene match is 4. CDR1 is given as ENHRY and CDR2 as SYGVKD, both from the germline V gene. Inclusive of the bounding cysteine and phenylalanine, the CDR3 is 14 residues long. The read is trimmed to its CDR3 DNA, 42 bases read in frame from base 1. This clonotype was counted a few times. Its antigen is unknown. Per-base quality was not reported, and no clone a single base away is much larger than it. The data were produced on an Illumina HiSeq 2500. Quantitative 5'-RACE with molecular barcodes was the method used to prepare the TCR beta libraries. As for the original processing: To identify disease-linked TCR variants, a new computational method was used, one built on a probabilistic model of VDJ rearrangement. TCRdb's own reprocessing of the public reads used fastp at Q25 and MiXCR and kept productive beta chains. When rows share a CDR3 protein, they turn into one entry using the most common DNA and genes. These V and J calls are TCRdb output, not the study's own analysis. The sample table holds under 850,000 distinct CDR3 sequences, of which over 15% were seen once. Of the sample, 15% to 20% falls within the top ten clones.

Material: blood, either unsorted or a sorted T cell fraction (not recorded which). This receptor was obtained from a male donor with ankylosing spondylitis. The rearrangement joined TRBV10-3 to TRBJ2-7, and TRBD2 matches 13 of the central bases. The bases are TGTGCCATCAGAGAGGGACTAGCGGGAAACGAGCAGTACTTC. Its protein product is CAIREGLAGNEQYF.